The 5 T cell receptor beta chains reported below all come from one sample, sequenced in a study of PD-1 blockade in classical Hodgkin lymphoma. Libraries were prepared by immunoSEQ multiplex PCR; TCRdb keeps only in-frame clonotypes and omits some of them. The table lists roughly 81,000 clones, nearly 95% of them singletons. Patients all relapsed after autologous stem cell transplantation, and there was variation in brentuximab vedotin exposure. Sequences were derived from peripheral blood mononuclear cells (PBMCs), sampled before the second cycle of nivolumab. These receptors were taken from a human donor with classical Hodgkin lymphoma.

CDR3 sequence (DNA): TGTGCCAGCAGCTTAGACATGAAGGTCGGAAAACTGTTTTTT. It is translated as CASSLDMKVGKLFF. V usage is TRBV7-2 and J usage is TRBJ1-4; D not certain. Germline CDR1 and CDR2: SGHTA and FQGNSA. V lost 1 base to trimming and J lost 10 bases, with 13 bases between them. The CDR3 totals 14 residues.

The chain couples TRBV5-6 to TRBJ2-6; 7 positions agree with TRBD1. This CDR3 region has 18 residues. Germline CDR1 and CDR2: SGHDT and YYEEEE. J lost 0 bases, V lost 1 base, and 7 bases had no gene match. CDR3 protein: CASSLPGTVGSGANVLTF. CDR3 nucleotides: TGTGCCAGCAGCTTGCCCGGGACAGTGGGCTCTGGGGCCAACGTCCTGACTTTC. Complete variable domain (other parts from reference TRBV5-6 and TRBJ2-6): DAGVTQSPTHLIKTRGQQVTLRCSPKSGHDTVSWYQQALGQGPQFIFQYYEEEERQRGNFPDRFSGHQFPNYSSELNVNALLLGDSALYLCASSLPGTVGSGANVLTFGAGSRLTVL.

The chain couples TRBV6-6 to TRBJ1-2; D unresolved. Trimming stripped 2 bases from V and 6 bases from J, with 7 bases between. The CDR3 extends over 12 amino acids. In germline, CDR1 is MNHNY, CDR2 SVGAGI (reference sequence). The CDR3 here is CASSYGQDGYTF. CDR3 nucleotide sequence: TGTGCCAGCAGTTACGGGCAGGATGGCTACACCTTC.

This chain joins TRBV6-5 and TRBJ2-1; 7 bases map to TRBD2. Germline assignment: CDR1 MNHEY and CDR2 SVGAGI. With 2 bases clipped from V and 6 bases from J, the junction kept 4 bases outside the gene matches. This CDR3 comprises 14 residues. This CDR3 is CASSYTGTINEQFF. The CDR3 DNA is TGTGCCAGCAGTTACACCGGGACTATCAATGAGCAGTTCTTC.

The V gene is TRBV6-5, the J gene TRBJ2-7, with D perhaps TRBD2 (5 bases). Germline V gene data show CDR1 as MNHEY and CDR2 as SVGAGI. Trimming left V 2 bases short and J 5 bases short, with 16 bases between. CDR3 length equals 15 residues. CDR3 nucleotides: TGTGCCAGCAGTTACGTAGCGCGAGGATGGGACGAGCAGTACTTC. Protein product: CASSYVARGWDEQYF.